This record looks at one T cell receptor beta chain sequence and its context. Its antigen is undetermined. This specimen comes from a study of human T cells and chemical hapten exposure. General study points: Counts of TCRs above 1 in 1000 frequency stayed unchanged with DPC sensitization.

Germline V lookup: CDR1 LNHDA, CDR2 SQIVND (reference sequence). The CDR3 is 13 amino acids. The germline V and J ends were trimmed by 7 bases and 2 bases, with 12 bases remaining between them. Regarding time point: patch test 1, 2 weeks after DPC sensitization. Described treatment: therapeutic diphenylcyclopropenone sensitization with weekly scalp DPC. At every patch-test visit, blood was drawn before the patch test was applied. The library tagged each cDNA molecule with unique molecular identifiers. TCRdb analysed the RACE reads with MiXCR anew, one entry per CDR3 protein. Of roughly 74,000 distinct CDR3 sequences detected, around a third appear once; the ten largest clones hold 8.9%.

Specimen: whole blood, collected in connection with sensitization to the hapten diphenylcyclopropenone (DPC). The chain employs TRBV19 and TRBJ2-7, with TRBD1 as a possible D gene (5 bases). The clonotype was recovered from a man aged 40-50 years with alopecia areata. Some clones in this sample may be carry-over from other donors' samples. The CDR3 reads CASTLYRTYEQYF. Here the CDR3 DNA reads TGTGCCAGTACTCTCTACAGGACCTACGAGCAGTACTTC. The variable domain in full, with the rest retrieved from reference TRBV19 and TRBJ2-7, is DGGITQSPKYLFRKEGQNVTLSCEQNLNHDAMYWYRQDPGQGLRLIYYSQIVNDFQKGDIAEGYSVSREKKESFPLTVTSAQKNPTAFYLCASTLYRTYEQYFGPGTRLTVT.